These 32 T cell receptor beta chains originate from one sample sequenced in a study of cytomegalovirus exposure and HLA in healthy donors. PCR involved 60 Vbeta and 13 Jbeta primers. TCRdb keeps only in-frame clones here, not all; method: immunoSEQ multiplex PCR. Of approximately 100,000 clones in the sample, 65% to 80% were seen once. Sequences were obtained from PBMCs. These receptors originate from a woman between 40 and 50 years old in good health and CMV-seronegative.

This clone occurred a few times. The sample carries other DNA sequences with the same CDR3. The rearrangement joins TRBV4-2 to TRBJ1-2; possible D gene TRBD1, 6 bases. Germline CDR1 and CDR2: LGHNA and YNFKEQ. The CDR3 is made up of 17 amino acids. V lost 0 bases to trimming and J lost 0 bases, with 14 bases between them. The CDR3 spells CASSQDQGTGPNYGYTF. As DNA, the CDR3 is TGTGCCAGCAGCCAAGATCAGGGAACAGGGCCTAACTATGGCTACACCTTC.

The chain uses TRBV6-5 and TRBJ1-5; D ambiguous. This CDR3 is 16 amino acids long. Trimming pared 0 bases from V and 0 bases from J, leaving 9 bases between. In germline, CDR1 is MNHEY, CDR2 SVGAGI. The DNA of the CDR3 is TGTGCCAGCAGTTACTCGGCCGGGTATAGCAATCAGCCCCAGCATTTT. The encoded protein is CASSYSAGYSNQPQHF.

This clone was seen a handful of times. The J gene is TRBJ1-3, the V gene TRBV5-1, with D uncertain. The CDR3 runs 13 residues. Trimming shortened V by 1 base and J by 5 bases, and 7 bases separated the two germline ends. Germline CDR1 and CDR2: SGHRS and YFSETQ. The CDR3: CASSLTSRNTIYF. The CDR3 DNA reads as TGCGCCAGCAGCTTGACTTCCAGAAACACCATATATTTT.

This CDR3 reads CASSGEADTQYF. CDR3 sequence (DNA): TGTGCCAGCAGCGGGGAGGCAGATACGCAGTATTTT. V and J are TRBV14 and TRBJ2-3; TRBD2 is a possible D gene (6 bases). Trimming took 5 bases from V and 4 from J, leaving 7 bases between them. The CDR3 loop spans 12 amino acids. In germline, CDR1 is SGHDN, CDR2 FVKESK. The full variable domain, with the rest looked up from reference TRBV14 and TRBJ2-3, is EAGVTQFPSHSVIEKGQTVTLRCDPISGHDNLYWYRRVMGKEIKFLLHFVKESKQDESGMPNNRFLAERTGGTYSTLKVQPAELEDSGVYFCASSGEADTQYFGPGTRLTVL.

The rearrangement links TRBV9 to TRBJ1-1; D unclear. CDR1 is SGDLS and CDR2 is YYNGEE in the germline V gene. Trimming left V 2 bases short and J 5 bases short, with 13 bases between. The CDR3 is 14 residues long. CDR3 region: CASSVGRATTEAFF. The CDR3 region has the DNA TGTGCCAGCAGCGTTGGGCGGGCGACGACTGAAGCTTTCTTT.

This chain uses TRBV18 with TRBJ2-1, with a tentative D call TRBD1 (5 bases). There are 14 residues in the CDR3. Looked up from germline, CDR1 is KGHSH and CDR2 is LQKENI. Trimming stripped 3 bases from V and 9 bases from J, with 15 bases between. CDR3 DNA sequence: TGTGCCAGCTCACCCACGGCAGGGTACGGTGAGCAGTTCTTC. As protein: CASSPTAGYGEQFF.

The gene calls are TRBV7-9 and TRBJ2-2; 8 nucleotides align to TRBD2. This CDR3 is 15 amino acids long. The V segment lost 5 bases and the J segment 9 bases; nucleotides outside the gene matches: 11. The germline gives CDR1 SEHNR, CDR2 FQNEAQ (reference sequence). CDR3 residues: CASSTGLELLRELFF. The CDR3 DNA follows: TGTGCCAGCAGCACGGGACTAGAGCTCCTCAGGGAGCTGTTTTTT.

The chain carries TRBV6-1 and TRBJ1-2; D uncertain. The CDR3 extends over 15 amino acids. From germline, CDR1 is MNHNS and CDR2 SASEGT. The ends were cut back, 2 bases at V and 0 bases at J, with 10 bases in the middle. In DNA form, the CDR3 reads TGTGCCAGCAGTGAAATCGCCACTACTAACTATGGCTACACCTTC. Protein sequence: CASSEIATTNYGYTF.

This clone was recorded a few times. The V call is TRBV11-2, the J call TRBJ1-2; D gene ambiguous. Trimming took 1 base from V and 1 from J, leaving 10 bases between them. Germline V lookup: CDR1 SGHAT, CDR2 FQNNGV. The CDR3 has 15 amino acids. CDR3 in DNA: TGTGCCAGCAGCTTAGGAGGCGGGATTAACTATGGCTACACCTTC. Its protein is CASSLGGGINYGYTF. The full variable domain, with the rest looked up from reference TRBV11-2 and TRBJ1-2, is EAGVAQSPRYKIIEKRQSVAFWCNPISGHATLYWYQQILGQGPKLLIQFQNNGVVDDSQLPKDRFSAERLKGVDSTLKIQPAKLEDSAVYLCASSLGGGINYGYTFGSGTRLTVV.

This clone was detected a few times. J is TRBJ2-7 and V is TRBV20-1; possibly TRBD2 for D (5 bases). The CDR3 sequence is 11 residues long. Germline CDR1 and CDR2: DFQATT and SNEGSKA (reference sequence). With 6 bases removed from V and 5 bases from J, the gap between germline ends came to 11 bases. CDR3: CSAELGDEQYF. The CDR3 DNA reads TGCAGTGCCGAACTCGGGGACGAGCAGTACTTC.

The genes are TRBV18 and TRBJ2-5, with TRBD1 as a possible D gene (6 bases). Between the trimmed V and J ends, which lost 1 base and 2 bases, there was a span of 8 bases. This CDR3 is built from 14 residues. Per germline, CDR1 KGHSH and CDR2 LQKENI. The CDR3 sequence is CASSPRDTQETQYF. In nucleotides, the CDR3 is TGTGCCAGCTCACCACGGGACACGCAAGAGACCCAGTACTTC.

V is TRBV6-5 and J is TRBJ1-5; 9 bases agree with TRBD1. Germline CDR1 is MNHEY and CDR2 is SVGAGI. The V and J ends lost 6 bases and 7 bases, in that order; junction bases with no gene match: 1. This CDR3 is 12 amino acids long. CDR3 in amino acids: CASRQGAQPQHF. The CDR3 nucleotides read TGTGCCAGCAGACAGGGGGCACAGCCCCAGCATTTT.

This clone has a single count. The rearrangement joins TRBV7-9 to TRBJ1-6, with D maybe TRBD1 (6 bases). Per the germline V gene, CDR1 is SEHNR and CDR2 is FQNEAQ (reference sequence). The germline V and J ends were trimmed by 5 bases and 11 bases, with 13 bases remaining between them. The CDR3 extends over 13 amino acids. In DNA form, the CDR3 reads TGTGCCAGCAGCGCGACTCGGGACACACCCCTCCACTTT. Residues: CASSATRDTPLHF.

The chain links TRBV19 to TRBJ1-5, with D tentatively TRBD1 (6 bases). The germline V gene encodes CDR1 LNHDA and CDR2 SQIVND (reference sequence). The length of the CDR3 is 15 residues. The V end was cut by 4 bases, the J end by 1 base, with 11 bases between. CDR3 nucleotides: TGTGCCAGTAGTACCGCGGGGGCGAGCAATCAGCCCCAGCATTTT. Amino acids: CASSTAGASNQPQHF. The whole variable domain, remainder taken from reference TRBV19 and TRBJ1-5, is DGGITQSPKYLFRKEGQNVTLSCEQNLNHDAMYWYRQDPGQGLRLIYYSQIVNDFQKGDIAEGYSVSREKKESFPLTVTSAQKNPTAFYLCASSTAGASNQPQHFGDGTRLSIL.

In the case of this clone: The junction differs from germline at one of its ends, possibly a read error. The rearrangement uses TRBV7-3 and TRBJ2-1, with 9 bases lining up with TRBD2. CDR3 length: 18 amino acids. Germline loops: CDR1 SGHTA, CDR2 FQGTGA. CDR3 sequence: CSSSLPWGGGALLGEQFF. DNA of the CDR3: TGTTCCAGCAGCCTCCCGTGGGGCGGGGGGGCTCTCCTCGGTGAGCAGTTCTTC.

This clone was seen a single time. The chain links TRBV19 to TRBJ1-1; the match to TRBD1 covers 10 bases. Germline CDR1 is LNHDA and CDR2 is SQIVND (reference sequence). Trimming cost V 4 bases and J 4 bases; bases outside gene matches: 6. There are 15 residues in the CDR3. CDR3 coding DNA: TGTGCCAGTAGTACCCGACAGGGGGCCGGCACTGAAGCTTTCTTT. Its translation: CASSTRQGAGTEAFF. The full variable domain, in which reference TRBV19 and TRBJ1-1 provide the parts outside the CDR3, is DGGITQSPKYLFRKEGQNVTLSCEQNLNHDAMYWYRQDPGQGLRLIYYSQIVNDFQKGDIAEGYSVSREKKESFPLTVTSAQKNPTAFYLCASSTRQGAGTEAFFGQGTRLTVV.

The gene calls are TRBV10-3 and TRBJ2-5; 7 positions agree with TRBD2. The DNA end favors TRBJ2-7, so the J call may be wrong. Germline V gene lookup returns CDR1 ENHRY and CDR2 SYGVKD. This CDR3 is built from 11 residues. CDR3 protein: CAIKRDYEQYF. CDR3 in DNA: TGTGCCATCAAGCGGGACTACGAGCAGTACTTC.

J is TRBJ2-7 and V is TRBV2, with D perhaps matching TRBD1 (6 bases). The CDR3 runs to 15 residues. The V end was cut by 4 bases, the J end by 0 bases, with 13 bases between. Germline V gene lookup returns CDR1 SNHLY and CDR2 FYNNEI. The CDR3 DNA is TGTGCCAGCAGTGTCTATGGGACAACCTCCTACGAGCAGTACTTC. Its translation is CASSVYGTTSYEQYF.

The V gene is TRBV30, the J gene TRBJ2-3; 9 positions match TRBD1. The CDR3 totals 14 residues. Trimming took 1 base from V and 4 from J; bases not matched to a gene: 3. Germline V gives CDR1 GTSNPN, CDR2 SVGIG (reference sequence). The CDR3 DNA reads TGTGCCTGGAGTGCGGACAGGGGAGCAGATACGCAGTATTTT. Encoded protein: CAWSADRGADTQYF.

This clone was picked up a small number of times. The V gene is TRBV19, the J gene TRBJ1-2, with 8 bases matching TRBD1. CDR1 is LNHDA and CDR2 is SQIVND in the germline V gene (reference sequence). V shed 4 bases, J shed 1 base, and the junction held 8 bases outside the gene matches. The CDR3 has 16 amino acids. The CDR3 DNA reads TGTGCCAGTAGTACCCGACAGGGGAAGGGTAACTATGGCTACACCTTC. Translating it yields CASSTRQGKGNYGYTF.

This clone has more than one count but fewer than ten. The chain links TRBV6-1 to TRBJ1-1; TRBD1 matches at 7 bases. The CDR3 spans 14 residues. The germline gives CDR1 MNHNS, CDR2 SASEGT. The junction had 9 bases not matched to a gene; V was cut back by 6 bases and J by 5 bases. CDR3 sequence reads: CASSPQGTGTEAFF. CDR3 nucleotides: TGTGCCAGCAGCCCACAGGGGACGGGTACTGAAGCTTTCTTT.

This sequence joins TRBV19 and TRBJ1-5; D not certain. Germline CDR1 LNHDA, CDR2 SQIVND (reference sequence). The CDR3 covers 13 residues. Trimming removed 5 bases at V and 7 bases at J, with 12 bases between. The CDR3 here is CASSGTPGQPQHF. The CDR3, as DNA: TGTGCCAGTAGTGGTACGCCCGGGCAGCCCCAGCATTTT.

The J gene is TRBJ2-1, the V gene TRBV18, with unresolved D. Trimming removed 2 bases at V and 0 bases at J, with 5 bases between. The CDR3 is 14 residues long. CDR1 and CDR2 from the germline V gene are KGHSH and LQKENI. The CDR3 DNA is TGTGCCAGCTCACCATTGAGCTCCTACAATGAGCAGTTCTTC. Protein: CASSPLSSYNEQFF.

Remarks on this clone: Different DNA sequences within this sample yield the same CDR3. The chain joins TRBV30 to TRBJ1-2; 7 bases fit TRBD1. Losses at the gene ends were 2 bases for V and 7 bases for J; bases not matched to a gene: 7. CDR1 GTSNPN and CDR2 SVGIG come from the germline V gene (reference sequence). This CDR3 comprises 13 residues. The CDR3 DNA reads TGTGCCTGGAGTCGACAGGGTTTCGCTGGCTACACCTTC. This gives the protein CAWSRQGFAGYTF.

The chain's CDR3 is CASSQGWGQGPPGAFF. In DNA, the CDR3 is TGTGCCAGCAGCCAGGGGTGGGGACAGGGGCCCCCAGGTGCTTTCTTT. The chain recombines TRBV7-2 with TRBJ1-1, with 10 bases that match TRBD1. V dropped 5 bases and J dropped 11; count of bases not matched to a gene: 17. Germline-derived CDR1 and CDR2 are SGHTA and FQGNSA. CDR3 length: 16 amino acids.

The V gene is TRBV9, the J gene TRBJ2-5, with D unresolved. V was shortened by 0 bases and J by 4 bases, with 10 bases between the two germline ends. Germline V gene lookup returns CDR1 SGDLS and CDR2 YYNGEE. CDR3 length equals 14 residues. In DNA, the CDR3 is TGTGCCAGCAGCGTAGCTCCGGGTGGAGAGACCCAGTACTTC. It translates to CASSVAPGGETQYF.

This clone was recorded only once. The CDR3 is CASSLASFGQDTPYEQYF. The CDR3 DNA is TGTGCCAGCAGCTTAGCAAGTTTCGGACAGGATACCCCCTACGAGCAGTACTTC. V gene TRBV11-1 combines with J gene TRBJ2-5, with 7 bases identical to TRBD1. The J call may be incorrect, as the DNA end agrees better with TRBJ2-7. CDR3 length: 18 residues. Germline V lookup: CDR1 SGHAT, CDR2 FQDESV (reference sequence).

This chain connects TRBV18 to TRBJ2-1, with 7 bases fitting TRBD2. CDR1 KGHSH and CDR2 LQKENI come from the germline V gene. The CDR3 totals 17 residues. V gave up 3 bases and J gave up 8 bases; unmatched junction bases: 16. CDR3 nucleotide sequence: TGTGCCAGCTCACCCGGAAGAGTCGCAGCGGGGCGCGATGAGCAGTTCTTC. It yields the protein CASSPGRVAAGRDEQFF.

This chain uses TRBV28 with TRBJ2-7, with TRBD2 matching 7 bases. CDR1 is MDHEN, CDR2 SYDVKM, per germline. V lost 7 bases, J lost 7 bases, and 7 bases stayed unmatched. CDR3 size: 12 residues. The CDR3 loop is CASTPHGGEQYF. In DNA form, the CDR3 reads TGTGCCAGCACCCCTCACGGGGGGGAGCAGTACTTC.

The V gene is TRBV4-2, the J gene TRBJ2-1; 13 bases match TRBD2. Germline trimming cut 1 base from V and 5 bases from J; bases unmatched to any gene: 2. Looked up from germline, CDR1 is LGHNA and CDR2 is YNFKEQ. The length of the CDR3 is 16 residues. The CDR3 sequence is CASSQGTSGGHNEQFF. CDR3 nucleotide sequence: TGTGCCAGCAGCCAAGGGACTAGCGGGGGTCACAATGAGCAGTTCTTC.

The V gene is TRBV28, the J gene TRBJ2-1, with a weak D call TRBD2 (5 bases). This CDR3 has 13 residues. Germline CDR1 reads MDHEN; CDR2 reads SYDVKM. V gave up 5 bases and J gave up 4 bases, with 9 bases separating them. As DNA, the CDR3 is TGTGCCAGCAGTAGGAGGATGTACAATGAGCAGTTCTTC. It codes for CASSRRMYNEQFF.

The CDR3 here is CASSGTSKGSSTDTQYF. In DNA, the CDR3 is TGTGCCAGTTCCGGGACTAGTAAGGGATCTAGCACAGATACGCAGTATTTT. The chain has TRBV9 and TRBJ2-3, with 8 positions matching TRBD2. V shed 8 bases, J shed 0 bases, and the junction held 14 bases outside the gene matches. Germline V gene lookup returns CDR1 SGDLS and CDR2 YYNGEE. There are 17 residues in the CDR3.